The clone carrying this T cell receptor beta chain was detected a few times. V trimming: 2 bases; J trimming: 3 bases; junction bases outside the gene matches: 5. This CDR3 is 14 amino acids long. From germline, CDR1 is SGHRS and CDR2 YFSETQ. The data were obtained in a study of blood T cell repertoires in COVID-19. Study-wide context: COVID-19 samples from acute and convalescent phases originated in the United States, Italy and Spain. Nucleic acid was either cDNA or gDNA, and it came from T cells, B-cell-depleted T cells, or PBMCs.

Authors' processing steps: Amplifying reference gene primers gave estimates of nucleated cell counts. The data were produced by immunoSEQ multiplex PCR, yet TCRdb's version contains in-frame clones alone and is incomplete. Clone size and the V and J calls come from that table; the DNA yielded D and trimming. The repertoire includes 90,000 to 120,000 clones, 89% of them detected once, and nearly 5% sits in the top ten. This receptor was obtained from a man between 35 and 55 years old with active or convalescent COVID-19. This chain links TRBV5-1 with TRBJ2-7, with TRBD2 identical over 7 bases. Sequenced input: peripheral blood. In nucleotides, the CDR3 is TGCGCCAGCAGCTTACGGGGAGGGAACTACGAGCAGTACTTC. This sequence encodes CASSLRGGNYEQYF.